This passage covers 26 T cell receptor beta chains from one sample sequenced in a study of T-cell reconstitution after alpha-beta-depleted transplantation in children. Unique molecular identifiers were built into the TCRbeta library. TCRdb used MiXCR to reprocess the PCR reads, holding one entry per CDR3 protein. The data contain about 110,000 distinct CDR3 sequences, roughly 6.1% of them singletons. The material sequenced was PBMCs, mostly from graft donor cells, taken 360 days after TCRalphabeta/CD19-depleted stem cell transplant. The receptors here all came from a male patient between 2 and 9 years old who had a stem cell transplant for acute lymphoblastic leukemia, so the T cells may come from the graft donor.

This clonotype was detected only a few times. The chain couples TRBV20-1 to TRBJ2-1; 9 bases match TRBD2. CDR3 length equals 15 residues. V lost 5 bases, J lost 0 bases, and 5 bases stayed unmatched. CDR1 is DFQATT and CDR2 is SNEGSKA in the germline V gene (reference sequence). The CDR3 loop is CSACSGRTSYNEQFF. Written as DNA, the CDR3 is TGCAGTGCTTGTAGCGGGAGAACCTCCTACAATGAGCAGTTCTTC.

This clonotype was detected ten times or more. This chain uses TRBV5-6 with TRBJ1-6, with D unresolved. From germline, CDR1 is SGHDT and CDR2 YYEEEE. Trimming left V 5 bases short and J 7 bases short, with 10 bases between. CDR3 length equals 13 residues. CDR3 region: CASSRTGNSPLHF. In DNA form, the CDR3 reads TGTGCCAGCAGTAGGACCGGCAATTCACCCCTCCACTTT.

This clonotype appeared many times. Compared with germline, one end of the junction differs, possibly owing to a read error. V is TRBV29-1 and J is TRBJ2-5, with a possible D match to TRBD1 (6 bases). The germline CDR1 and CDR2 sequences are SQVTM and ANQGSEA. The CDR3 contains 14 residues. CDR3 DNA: TGCAGCGTGCCTTCAGGACAGCACCCTCCAAAGCTGGACTTC. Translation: CSVPSGQHPPKLDF.

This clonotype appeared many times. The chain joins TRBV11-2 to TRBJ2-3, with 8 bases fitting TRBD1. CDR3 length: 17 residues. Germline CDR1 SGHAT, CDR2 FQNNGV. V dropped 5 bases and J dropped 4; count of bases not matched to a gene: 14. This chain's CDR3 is CASSTSRTGSLADTQYF. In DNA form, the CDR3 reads TGTGCCAGCAGCACCAGTCGGACAGGGTCACTCGCAGATACGCAGTATTTT.

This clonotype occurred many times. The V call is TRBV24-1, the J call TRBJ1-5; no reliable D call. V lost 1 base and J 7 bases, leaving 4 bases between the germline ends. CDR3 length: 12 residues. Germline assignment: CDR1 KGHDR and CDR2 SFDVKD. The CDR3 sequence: CATSDFSQPQHF. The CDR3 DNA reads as TGTGCCACCAGTGATTTCTCGCAGCCCCAGCATTTT.

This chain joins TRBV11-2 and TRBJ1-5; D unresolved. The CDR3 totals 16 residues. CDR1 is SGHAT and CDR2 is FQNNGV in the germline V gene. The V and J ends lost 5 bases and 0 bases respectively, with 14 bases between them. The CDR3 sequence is CASSLNSVYSNQPQHF. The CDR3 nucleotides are TGTGCCAGCAGCCTCAACAGTGTCTATAGCAATCAGCCCCAGCATTTT.

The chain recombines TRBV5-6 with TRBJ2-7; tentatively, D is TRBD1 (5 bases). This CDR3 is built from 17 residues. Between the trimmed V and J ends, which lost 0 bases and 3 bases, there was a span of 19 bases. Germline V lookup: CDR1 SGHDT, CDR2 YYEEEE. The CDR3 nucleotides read TGTGCCAGCAGCTTGGTTTACGACAGTTCCTATGACTACGAGCAGTACTTC. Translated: CASSLVYDSSYDYEQYF. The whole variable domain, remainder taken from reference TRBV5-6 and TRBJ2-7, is DAGVTQSPTHLIKTRGQQVTLRCSPKSGHDTVSWYQQALGQGPQFIFQYYEEEERQRGNFPDRFSGHQFPNYSSELNVNALLLGDSALYLCASSLVYDSSYDYEQYFGPGTRLTVT.

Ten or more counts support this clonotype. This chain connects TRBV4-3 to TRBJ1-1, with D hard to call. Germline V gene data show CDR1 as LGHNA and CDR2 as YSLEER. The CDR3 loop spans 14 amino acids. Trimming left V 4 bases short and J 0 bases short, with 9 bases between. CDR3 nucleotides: TGCGCCAGCAGCCGAGACCGGGTGAACACTGAAGCTTTCTTT. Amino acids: CASSRDRVNTEAFF.

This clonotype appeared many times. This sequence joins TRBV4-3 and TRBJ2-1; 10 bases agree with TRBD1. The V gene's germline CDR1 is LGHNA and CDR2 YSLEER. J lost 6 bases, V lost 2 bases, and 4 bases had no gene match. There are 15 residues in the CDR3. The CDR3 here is CASSQQDRGFNEQFF. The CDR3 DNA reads TGCGCCAGCAGCCAACAGGACAGGGGGTTCAATGAGCAGTTCTTC.

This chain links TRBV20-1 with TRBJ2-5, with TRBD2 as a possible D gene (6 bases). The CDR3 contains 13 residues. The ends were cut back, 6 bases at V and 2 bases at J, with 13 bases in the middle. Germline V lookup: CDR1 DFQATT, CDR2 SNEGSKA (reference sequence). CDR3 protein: CSARREGQETQYF. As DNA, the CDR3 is TGCAGTGCCAGGCGGGAAGGACAAGAGACCCAGTACTTC.

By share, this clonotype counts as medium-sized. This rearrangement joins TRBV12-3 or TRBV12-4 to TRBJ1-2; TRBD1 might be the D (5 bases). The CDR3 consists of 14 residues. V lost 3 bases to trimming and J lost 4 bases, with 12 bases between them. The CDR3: CASSFQGDGYGYTF. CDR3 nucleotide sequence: TGTGCCAGCAGTTTCCAAGGGGATGGCTATGGCTACACCTTC.

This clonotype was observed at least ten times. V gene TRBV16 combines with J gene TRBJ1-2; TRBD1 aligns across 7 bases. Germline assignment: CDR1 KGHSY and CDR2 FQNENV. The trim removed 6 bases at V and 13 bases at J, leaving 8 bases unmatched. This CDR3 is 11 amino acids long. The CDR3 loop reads CASSPGQEGTF. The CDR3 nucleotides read TGTGCCAGCAGTCCTGGACAGGAAGGCACCTTC.

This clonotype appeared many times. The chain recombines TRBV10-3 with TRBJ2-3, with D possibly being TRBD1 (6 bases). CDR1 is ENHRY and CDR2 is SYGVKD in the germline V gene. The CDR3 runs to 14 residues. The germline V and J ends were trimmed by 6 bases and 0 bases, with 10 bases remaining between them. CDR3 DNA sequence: TGTGCCATCAGCCGGACAGCTAGCACAGATACGCAGTATTTT. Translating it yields CAISRTASTDTQYF.

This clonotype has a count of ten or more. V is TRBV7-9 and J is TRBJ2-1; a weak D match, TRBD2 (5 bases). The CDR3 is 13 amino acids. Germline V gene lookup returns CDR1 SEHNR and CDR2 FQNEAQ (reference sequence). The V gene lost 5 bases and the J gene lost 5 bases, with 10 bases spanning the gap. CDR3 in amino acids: CASSPDWNNEQFF. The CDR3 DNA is TGTGCCAGCAGCCCGGACTGGAACAATGAGCAGTTCTTC.

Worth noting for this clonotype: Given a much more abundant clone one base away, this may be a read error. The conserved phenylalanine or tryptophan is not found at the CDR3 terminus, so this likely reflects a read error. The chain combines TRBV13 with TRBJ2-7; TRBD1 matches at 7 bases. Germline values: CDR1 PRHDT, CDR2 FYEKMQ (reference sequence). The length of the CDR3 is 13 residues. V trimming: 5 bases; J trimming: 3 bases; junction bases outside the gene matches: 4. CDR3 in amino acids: CASSGTVRYEQYY. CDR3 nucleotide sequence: TGTGCCAGCAGCGGGACAGTCCGCTACGAGCAGTACTAC.

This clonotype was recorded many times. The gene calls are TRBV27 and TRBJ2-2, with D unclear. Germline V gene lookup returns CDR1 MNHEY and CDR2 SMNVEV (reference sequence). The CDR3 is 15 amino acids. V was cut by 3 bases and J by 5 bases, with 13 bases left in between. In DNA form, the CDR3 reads TGTGCCAGCAGTTTCGTTAGGCTAGGGACCGGGGAGCTGTTTTTT. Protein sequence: CASSFVRLGTGELFF.

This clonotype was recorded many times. CDR3 region: CASSPLADHEQYF. DNA of the CDR3: TGTGCCAGCAGTCCTCTCGCCGATCACGAGCAGTACTTC. The rearrangement joins TRBV28 to TRBJ2-7, with D uncertain. This CDR3 comprises 13 residues. V lost 5 bases and J lost 5, with 13 bases in between. Germline CDR1 reads MDHEN; CDR2 reads SYDVKM.

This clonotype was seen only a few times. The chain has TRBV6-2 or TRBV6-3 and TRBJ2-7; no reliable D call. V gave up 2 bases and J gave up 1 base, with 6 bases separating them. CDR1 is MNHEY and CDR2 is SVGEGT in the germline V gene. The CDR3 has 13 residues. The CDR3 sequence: CASSYRASYEQYF. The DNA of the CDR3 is TGTGCCAGCAGTTACAGGGCTTCCTACGAGCAGTACTTC.

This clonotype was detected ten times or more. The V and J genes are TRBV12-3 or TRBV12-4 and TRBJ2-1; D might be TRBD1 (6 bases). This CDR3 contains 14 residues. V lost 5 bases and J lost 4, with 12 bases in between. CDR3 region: CASSGDIFYNEQFF. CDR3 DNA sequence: TGTGCCAGCAGTGGGGACATTTTTTACAATGAGCAGTTCTTC.

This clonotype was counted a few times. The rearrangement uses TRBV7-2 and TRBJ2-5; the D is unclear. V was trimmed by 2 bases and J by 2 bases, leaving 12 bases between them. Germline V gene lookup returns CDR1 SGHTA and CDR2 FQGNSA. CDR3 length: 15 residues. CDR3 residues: CASSLRWGGQETQYF. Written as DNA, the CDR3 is TGTGCCAGCAGCTTAAGGTGGGGTGGTCAAGAGACCCAGTACTTC.

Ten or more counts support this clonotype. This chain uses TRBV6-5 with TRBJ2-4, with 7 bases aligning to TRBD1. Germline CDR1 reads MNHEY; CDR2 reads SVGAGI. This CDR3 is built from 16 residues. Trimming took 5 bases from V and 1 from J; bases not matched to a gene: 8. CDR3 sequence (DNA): TGTGCCAGCAGTCCGACAGGGTATCAGGCCAAAAACATTCAGTACTTC. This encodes CASSPTGYQAKNIQYF.

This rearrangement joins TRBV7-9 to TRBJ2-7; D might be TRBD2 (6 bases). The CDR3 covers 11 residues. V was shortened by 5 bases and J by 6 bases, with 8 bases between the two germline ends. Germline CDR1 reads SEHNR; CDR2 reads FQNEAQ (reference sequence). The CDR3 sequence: CASSRRGEQYF. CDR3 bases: TGTGCCAGCAGCCGGCGGGGCGAGCAGTACTTC.

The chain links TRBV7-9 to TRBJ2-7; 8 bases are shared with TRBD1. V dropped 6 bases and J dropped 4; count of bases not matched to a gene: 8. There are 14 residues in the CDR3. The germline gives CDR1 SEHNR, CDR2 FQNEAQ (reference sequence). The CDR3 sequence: CASRGGTGPYEQYF. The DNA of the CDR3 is TGTGCCAGCAGAGGTGGGACAGGACCTTACGAGCAGTACTTC.

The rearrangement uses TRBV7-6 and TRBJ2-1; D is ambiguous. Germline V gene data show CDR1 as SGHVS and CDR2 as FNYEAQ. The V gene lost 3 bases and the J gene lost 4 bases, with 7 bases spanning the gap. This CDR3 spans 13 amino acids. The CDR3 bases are TGTGCCAGCAGCTTCGGCGGTTACAATGAGCAGTTCTTC. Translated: CASSFGGYNEQFF.

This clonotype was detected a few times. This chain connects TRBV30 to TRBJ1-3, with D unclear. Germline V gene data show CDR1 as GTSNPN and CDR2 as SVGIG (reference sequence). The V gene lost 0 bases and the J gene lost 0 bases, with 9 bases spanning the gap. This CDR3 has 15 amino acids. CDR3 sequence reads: CAWSVLPYSGNTIYF. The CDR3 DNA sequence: TGTGCCTGGAGTGTACTGCCTTACTCTGGAAACACCATATATTTT.

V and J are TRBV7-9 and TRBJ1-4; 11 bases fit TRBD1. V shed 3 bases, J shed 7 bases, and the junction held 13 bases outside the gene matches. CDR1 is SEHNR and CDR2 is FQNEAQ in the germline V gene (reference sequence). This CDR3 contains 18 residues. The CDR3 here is CASSFRDRGKVVSEKLFF. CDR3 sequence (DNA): TGTGCCAGCAGCTTCCGGGACAGGGGGAAAGTTGTTAGTGAAAAACTGTTTTTT.